The clone carrying this T cell receptor (beta chain) is a singleton in its sample. Its matching antigen is unknown. CDR1 LNHDA and CDR2 SQIVND come from the germline V gene (reference sequence). The V and J ends lost 1 base and 0 bases, in that order; junction bases with no gene match: 4. This CDR3 has 17 residues. The data were obtained in a study of OX40 agonist ivuxolimab in advanced cancers. On the study more broadly: Dosing consisted of intravenous ivuxolimab at 0.01 to 10 mg/kg every 2 weeks.

Some clones are missing from TCRdb's copy, which holds only in-frame ones; the method was immunoSEQ multiplex PCR. The sample consists of approximately 13,000 clones, approximately 84% of them appearing once. Findings and caveats of the study: Nonresponders included some who also had low normalized T-cell clonal expansion. In CD8+ T cells, expanded clones were on average more numerous than in CD4+. With doses of 0.1-3.0 mg/kg, partial responders showed among the lowest clonal expansion.

Material: CD4+ or CD8+ T cells sorted from blood, obtained in a trial of the OX40 agonist ivuxolimab. The sequence was obtained from an adult with an advanced solid tumor such as melanoma, head and neck, liver or kidney cancer. The V call is TRBV19, the J call TRBJ2-3; 10 bases fit TRBD2. CDR3 coding DNA: TGTGCCAGTAGTATAGTAGCGGGGGGCACTAGCACAGATACGCAGTATTTT. Translated: CASSIVAGGTSTDTQYF.